The entry that follows covers one T cell receptor (beta chain) sequence. The antigen is undetermined. The CDR3 loop spans 11 amino acids. Trimming cost V 8 bases and J 5 bases, with 9 bases left between them. The germline V gene encodes CDR1 MNHEY and CDR2 SVGAGI. The data derive from a study of graft-versus-host responses after intestinal transplantation. About the research overall: The transplants performed in recipients were multivisceral, liver-intestinal, or isolated intestinal. Anti-thymocyte globulin induction was given to all recipients, followed by tacrolimus and steroids for around three years. Whole-study results and caveats: Graft-donor T cell macrochimerism coincided with high graft-versus-host to host-versus-graft clonal ratios in allografts. Detected in recipient marrow were GvH clones, some of which were first observed in ileum or blood.

Using immunoSEQ multiplex PCR, the repertoire was profiled, and TCRdb retains in-frame clones only, with some absent. The table records around 90,000 clones, about 90% of them present only once. This chain connects TRBV6-5 to TRBJ1-2; D gene uncertain. The specimen comprised unstimulated CD8+ T cells sorted from spleen or lymph node cells, sampled before transplant. This clonotype was sampled from a human donor who was the organ donor for an intestinal transplant. CDR3 loop: CASCGEYGYTF. The CDR3 nucleotides are TGTGCCAGCTGTGGGGAGTATGGCTACACCTTC.